This T cell receptor beta chain was retrieved from a study of CD8 T cells in cerebrospinal fluid in Alzheimer's disease. Each CDR3 protein gets one entry in TCRdb, which reprocessed the 10x single-cell sequencing reads and gives no DNA. This listing includes 1,000 to 1,500 distinct CDR3 sequences. Germline values: CDR1 SGHDT, CDR2 YYEEEE. The CDR3 has 15 residues. By frequency, this clonotype is medium-sized. This receptor was obtained from a human donor with Alzheimer's disease. The chain joins TRBV5-6 to TRBJ2-7; TCRdb reports TRBD1, a call that lacks DNA to check it against. Sequences were obtained from cerebrospinal fluid. The CDR3 spells CASSSGTGLSYEQYF.